Following are 22 T cell receptor beta chains from one sample sequenced in a study of CD8 T cells in ankylosing spondylitis. TCRdb redid the calling of the 5' RACE reads with MiXCR, one entry per CDR3 protein. The sample has around 160,000 distinct CDR3 sequences, 9.5% to 13% seen once. What was sequenced was blood, either unsorted or a sorted T cell fraction (not recorded which). Receptors originate from a male donor with ankylosing spondylitis or in good health (not recorded which).

The table lists this clonotype with a few counts. V is TRBV7-9 and J is TRBJ2-3; no clear D gene. The germline V and J ends were trimmed by 5 bases and 3 bases, with 6 bases remaining between them. The germline V gene has CDR1 SEHNR and CDR2 FQNEAQ (reference sequence). The CDR3 length is 12 residues. In nucleotides, the CDR3 is TGTGCCAGCAGCATCTCGACAGATACGCAGTATTTT. Translating it yields CASSISTDTQYF.

This clonotype was picked up a small number of times. This chain uses TRBV6-2 or TRBV6-3 with TRBJ2-5; D gene unclear. The CDR3 spans 11 residues. Germline CDR1 and CDR2: MNHEY and SVGEGT. Trimming removed 6 bases at V and 4 bases at J, with 6 bases between. The CDR3 protein is CASRSGETQYF. The CDR3 DNA reads TGTGCCAGCAGAAGTGGAGAGACCCAGTACTTC.

This clonotype was picked up many times. The V and J genes are TRBV6-4 and TRBJ2-7, with 7 bases aligning to TRBD2. With 4 bases clipped from V and 2 bases from J, the junction kept 14 bases outside the gene matches. The CDR3 runs to 17 residues. CDR1 is MRHNA, CDR2 SNTAGT, per germline. In DNA, the CDR3 is TGTGCCAGCAGTGGGGAAGCGGGACGGCCTATTCCCTACGAGCAGTACTTC. Amino acid sequence: CASSGEAGRPIPYEQYF.

This clonotype was counted between two and nine times. V and J are TRBV11-2 and TRBJ2-5; no clear D gene. The CDR3 consists of 13 residues. Trimming left V 0 bases short and J 6 bases short, with 8 bases between. Looked up from germline, CDR1 is SGHAT and CDR2 is FQNNGV. CDR3 loop: CASSLDQRQTQYF. In nucleotides, the CDR3 is TGTGCCAGCAGCTTAGACCAGCGACAGACCCAGTACTTC.

This chain uses TRBV18 with TRBJ2-3; D possibly corresponds to TRBD1 (5 bases). This CDR3 has 15 residues. Germline CDR1 reads KGHSH; CDR2 reads LQKENI. Trimming took off 3 bases at V and 4 bases at J, with 14 bases between the two ends. The CDR3 nucleotides are TGTGCCAGCTCACCTGACAGCGATACCCCAGATACGCAGTATTTT. It encodes CASSPDSDTPDTQYF.

This clonotype was seen many times. This rearrangement joins TRBV11-2 to TRBJ2-5, with 7 bases lining up with TRBD1. The CDR3 is 16 amino acids. Unmatched junction bases numbered 12, after V lost 5 bases and J lost 3 bases. In germline, CDR1 is SGHAT, CDR2 FQNNGV. The CDR3 here is CASSTGLQGPEETQYF. Here the CDR3 DNA reads TGTGCCAGCAGCACCGGCCTACAGGGGCCCGAAGAGACCCAGTACTTC.

This chain uses TRBV6-5 with TRBJ1-3; D remains unclear. CDR1 and CDR2 (germline): MNHEY, SVGAGI. V was pared by 2 bases and J by 3 bases, with 5 bases between. The CDR3 sequence is 13 residues long. The CDR3 sequence: CASSYRDGNTIYF. Here the CDR3 DNA reads TGTGCCAGCAGTTACAGGGATGGAAACACCATATATTTT.

This clonotype was detected only once. A much larger clone differs by one base, so this may be a read error. This rearrangement joins TRBV3-1 to TRBJ2-5, with D uncertain. CDR1 and CDR2 from the germline V gene are LGHDT and YNNKEL (reference sequence). The CDR3 covers 12 residues. CDR3 in amino acids: CASSARPETQCF. The CDR3 DNA is TGTGCCAGCAGCGCCCGACCAGAGACCCAGTGCTTC.

In its sample, this clonotype was seen a few times. V and J are TRBV7-2 and TRBJ2-5, with TRBD2 matching 7 bases. The junction had 11 bases not matched to a gene; V was cut back by 8 bases and J by 2 bases. Germline CDR1 SGHTA, CDR2 FQGNSA. CDR3 length equals 15 residues. This CDR3 is CASSRDYTTQETQYF. CDR3 DNA sequence: TGTGCCAGCTCCCGGGACTACACAACTCAAGAGACCCAGTACTTC.

This clonotype was seen a handful of times. An end of the junction does not agree with germline; a read error may underlie this. The chain's CDR3 is CCARSRTQRMNTEAFF. Written as DNA, the CDR3 is TGCTGTGCTAGGAGCAGGACCCAGAGGATGAACACTGAAGCTTTCTTT. V and J are TRBV20-1 and TRBJ1-1; the D is unclear. Germline V gene data show CDR1 as DFQATT and CDR2 as SNEGSKA (reference sequence). CDR3 length equals 16 residues.

This clonotype was recorded once. The gene calls are TRBV5-1 and TRBJ2-1; 9 bases fit TRBD2. V lost 4 bases and J lost 11; bases outside the gene matches: 13. Germline loops: CDR1 SGHRS, CDR2 YFSETQ. The CDR3 runs to 15 residues. CDR3 sequence: CASSLSGSSFHKQFF. The CDR3 DNA sequence: TGCGCCAGCAGCCTTAGCGGGAGCTCTTTCCATAAGCAGTTCTTC.

V gene TRBV11-3 combines with J gene TRBJ2-1, with D tentatively TRBD1 (6 bases). The CDR3 totals 15 residues. CDR1 is SGHNT and CDR2 is YENEEA in the germline V gene. Between the trimmed V and J ends, which lost 6 bases and 7 bases, there was a span of 19 bases. CDR3 sequence reads: CASSGQGYMGNEQFF. The DNA of the CDR3 is TGTGCCAGCAGTGGTCAGGGGTATATGGGAAATGAGCAGTTCTTC. The full variable domain, with the rest looked up from reference TRBV11-3 and TRBJ2-1, is EAGVVQSPRYKIIEKKQPVAFWCNPISGHNTLYWYLQNLGQGPELLIRYENEEAVDDSQLPKDRFSAERLKGVDSTLKIQPAELGDSAVYLCASSGQGYMGNEQFFGPGTRLTVL.

This clonotype showed up many times. The rearrangement links TRBV5-1 to TRBJ2-7; no definite D call. V shed 4 bases and J shed 2 bases, with 13 bases lying between them. The CDR3 has 14 amino acids. Germline CDR1 SGHRS, CDR2 YFSETQ. The CDR3 reads CASSLGLNPYEQYF. In DNA, the CDR3 is TGCGCCAGCAGCCTGGGATTGAATCCCTACGAGCAGTACTTC.

This clonotype has at least ten counts. V gene TRBV28 combines with J gene TRBJ2-5, with unresolved D. CDR1 is MDHEN and CDR2 is SYDVKM in the germline V gene. The CDR3 has 16 residues. The V and J ends lost 10 bases and 5 bases respectively, with 26 bases between them. CDR3 in amino acids: CATDSYSQTRRETQYF. The DNA of the CDR3 is TGTGCCACCGACTCCTACTCTCAGACTCGTCGGGAGACCCAGTACTTC.

This clonotype was observed at least ten times. J is TRBJ2-7 and V is TRBV12-3 or TRBV12-4; 11 nucleotides agree with TRBD2. There are 14 residues in the CDR3. Losses at the gene ends were 5 bases for V and 8 bases for J; bases not matched to a gene: 8. The CDR3 nucleotides are TGTGCCAGCAGTGATAGCGGGAGGGCCCCCCAGCAGTACTTC. Its translation is CASSDSGRAPQQYF.

This clonotype has more than one count but fewer than ten. The V and J genes are TRBV20-1 and TRBJ1-6; D not certain. The V gene's germline CDR1 is DFQATT and CDR2 SNEGSKA (reference sequence). The CDR3 spans 15 residues. V was pared by 5 bases and J by 4 bases, with 15 bases between. The CDR3 DNA reads as TGCAGTGCTCCCGGGGAGGGTGGGTATAATTCACCCCTCCACTTT. This encodes CSAPGEGGYNSPLHF.

This clonotype was seen repeatedly, ten times or more. The rearrangement joins TRBV2 to TRBJ2-3; D remains unclear. V was shortened by 4 bases and J by 0 bases, with 11 bases between the two germline ends. The germline V gene encodes CDR1 SNHLY and CDR2 FYNNEI. The CDR3 sequence is 15 residues long. CDR3 region: CASSGAAESTDTQYF. The CDR3, as DNA: TGTGCCAGCAGTGGGGCGGCGGAGAGCACAGATACGCAGTATTTT.

This clonotype was counted between two and nine times. This chain joins TRBV11-2 and TRBJ2-7; D is unclear. Germline loops: CDR1 SGHAT, CDR2 FQNNGV. V was clipped by 0 bases and J by 4 bases, with 10 bases between them. The CDR3 has 14 amino acids. The CDR3 DNA reads TGTGCCAGCAGCTTAGATCTAAATCGGTACGAGCAGTACTTC. Amino acids: CASSLDLNRYEQYF. Supplemented by reference TRBV11-2 and TRBJ2-7, the full variable domain reads EAGVAQSPRYKIIEKRQSVAFWCNPISGHATLYWYQQILGQGPKLLIQFQNNGVVDDSQLPKDRFSAERLKGVDSTLKIQPAKLEDSAVYLCASSLDLNRYEQYFGPGTRLTVT.

Worth noting for this clonotype: A clone one base away is much larger, so this may be a read error. The chain recombines TRBV11-2 with TRBJ2-1; no firm D call. The CDR3 sequence is 15 residues long. Germline V CDR1 and CDR2: SGHAT, FQNNGV. CDR3 DNA sequence: TGTGTCAGCAGCTTAGAGGCTGGGATTTACAATGAGCAGTTCTTC. It specifies CVSSLEAGIYNEQFF.

This sequence joins TRBV6-2 or TRBV6-3 and TRBJ2-2, with 8 bases matching TRBD1. There are 16 residues in the CDR3. Germline-derived CDR1 and CDR2 are MNHEY and SVGEGT. With V trimmed by 0 bases and J by 0 bases, 0 bases remained unmatched. For the CDR3, the DNA is TGTGCCAGCAGTTACTCACAGGGGGCGAACACCGGGGAGCTGTTTTTT. This gives the protein CASSYSQGANTGELFF.

The chain uses TRBV5-1 and TRBJ2-7, with D perhaps TRBD2 (6 bases). The CDR3 has 15 residues. V shed 3 bases and J shed 0 bases, with 13 bases lying between them. CDR1 and CDR2 from the germline V gene are SGHRS and YFSETQ. CDR3 coding DNA: TGCGCCAGCAGCTCACCCGGGACTGGCTCCTACGAGCAGTACTTC. This codes for CASSSPGTGSYEQYF.

This clonotype was counted many times. This sequence joins TRBV7-8 and TRBJ1-2; a weak D match, TRBD1 (6 bases). CDR1 SGHVS and CDR2 FQNEAQ come from the germline V gene. V was shortened by 5 bases and J by 6 bases, with 16 bases between the two germline ends. This CDR3 is built from 14 residues. DNA for the CDR3: TGTGCCAGCAGCGAAGGGGGAACATTCAATGGCTACACCTTC. This encodes CASSEGGTFNGYTF.